This T cell receptor (beta chain) was obtained from a study of cytomegalovirus exposure and HLA in healthy donors. Whole-study context: Counted in an early data release were approximately 85 million unique TCRs from HLA-typed donors. Findings and limits, study-wide: Cytomegalovirus association was listed for about 180 TCR beta chains. The records held CMV serostatus as the only immune exposure information.

The PCR made use of 60 Vbeta and 13 Jbeta primers. Profiling relied on immunoSEQ multiplex PCR, and the TCRdb table lists in-frame clones only, not all of them. The clone table shows tens of thousands of clones, with the ten largest holding 15%. A word on this clone: Its antigen is unknown.

Per germline, CDR1 LNHDA and CDR2 SQIVND (reference sequence). This CDR3 has 14 amino acids. V gave up 4 bases and J gave up 3 bases, with 12 bases separating them. The sequencing input was PBMCs. The chain combines TRBV19 with TRBJ1-2; D possibly corresponds to TRBD1 (6 bases). The sequence derives from a man aged 50 or older in good health and CMV-seropositive. The DNA of the CDR3 is TGTGCCAGTAGTAGCAGGCCAGGGGACTATGGCTACACCTTC. It yields the protein CASSSRPGDYGYTF.